These 16 T cell receptor beta chains share one sample of origin, sequenced in a study of T cell responses to AZD1222 COVID-19 vaccine. Generated by immunoSEQ multiplex PCR, the TCRdb table keeps only in-frame clones and is missing some. The data show about 180,000 clones, with about 91% seen just once and under 14% held by the top ten. Source: peripheral blood, taken 28 days after the second AZD1222 dose. These receptors were taken from an adult who received the AZD1222 COVID-19 vaccine.

The V and J genes are TRBV3-1 (or the pseudogene TRBV3-2) and TRBJ2-5; D might be TRBD1 (5 bases). V was clipped by 2 bases and J by 5 bases, with 12 bases between them. Looked up from germline, CDR1 is LGHDT and CDR2 is YNNKEL (reference sequence). The CDR3 length is 14 residues. CDR3 residues: CASSQLPGRETQYF. The CDR3 region has the DNA TGTGCCAGCAGCCAACTCCCAGGGCGGGAGACCCAGTACTTC.

This rearrangement joins TRBV9 to TRBJ1-4; 10 bases align to TRBD1. In germline, CDR1 is SGDLS, CDR2 YYNGEE. J was trimmed by 7 bases and V by 4 bases; bases with no gene match: 10. The CDR3 length is 16 residues. The CDR3 is CASSLGQGDLAEKLFF. CDR3 DNA sequence: TGTGCCAGCAGCCTCGGACAGGGGGATTTGGCTGAAAAACTGTTTTTT.

The chain joins TRBV6-5 to TRBJ2-7; D gene uncertain. V was pared by 9 bases and J by 7 bases, with 16 bases between. The CDR3 contains 12 residues. Germline CDR1 reads MNHEY; CDR2 reads SVGAGI. The CDR3 protein is CASGRSPGEQYF. In DNA form, the CDR3 reads TGTGCCAGTGGAAGGAGTCCAGGTGAGCAGTACTTC.

The rearrangement links TRBV7-2 to TRBJ1-5; 7 nucleotides agree with TRBD1. Per the germline V gene, CDR1 is SGHTA and CDR2 is FQGNSA. The junction had 6 bases not matched to a gene; V was cut back by 4 bases and J by 3 bases. The CDR3 consists of 15 residues. As DNA, the CDR3 is TGTGCCAGCAGCTCAGAGACAGGGTACAATCAGCCCCAGCATTTT. Translated: CASSSETGYNQPQHF.

This clone showed up just once. The V gene is TRBV6-2 or TRBV6-3, the J gene TRBJ1-5; 7 bases are shared with TRBD1. With V trimmed by 5 bases and J by 4 bases, 11 bases remained unmatched. The CDR3 contains 16 residues. Germline values: CDR1 MNHEY, CDR2 SVGEGT. The CDR3 DNA reads as TGTGCCAGCAGTCCACCAAGACAGGGTTGGAATCAGCCCCAGCATTTT. As protein: CASSPPRQGWNQPQHF.

The gene calls are TRBV7-2 and TRBJ2-3; no clear D gene. The V gene's germline CDR1 is SGHTA and CDR2 FQGNSA. This CDR3 has 15 amino acids. V gave up 1 base and J gave up 0 bases, with 8 bases separating them. The DNA of the CDR3 is TGTGCCAGCAGCTTAGGTTCGGGTAGCACAGATACGCAGTATTTT. This translates into CASSLGSGSTDTQYF.

The chain uses TRBV7-9 and TRBJ2-1; D is possibly TRBD1 (5 bases). The CDR3 loop spans 14 amino acids. Trimming shortened V by 1 base and J by 5 bases, and 9 bases separated the two germline ends. Per germline, CDR1 SEHNR and CDR2 FQNEAQ (reference sequence). CDR3: CASSLVGRDNEQFF. The CDR3 region has the DNA TGTGCCAGCAGCTTAGTCGGCAGGGACAATGAGCAGTTCTTC.

The J gene is TRBJ2-3, the V gene TRBV6-5; 9 bases are a match to TRBD2. CDR3 length: 16 amino acids. In germline, CDR1 is MNHEY, CDR2 SVGAGI. Trimming at V came to 2 bases and at J to 0 bases, leaving 3 bases not matched to a gene. CDR3 in amino acids: CASSYAGGPSTDTQYF. Written as DNA, the CDR3 is TGTGCCAGCAGTTACGCGGGGGGGCCGAGCACAGATACGCAGTATTTT.

The V call is TRBV6-5, the J call TRBJ1-1, with 9 bases identical to TRBD1. CDR3 length: 12 residues. From germline, CDR1 is MNHEY and CDR2 SVGAGI. J was trimmed by 6 bases and V by 5 bases; bases with no gene match: 1. The CDR3 DNA reads TGTGCCAGCAGTCGACAGGGGGCTGAAGCTTTCTTT. The encoded protein is CASSRQGAEAFF.

This sequence joins TRBV27 and TRBJ2-7, with TRBD2 matching 9 bases. Germline V CDR1 and CDR2: MNHEY, SMNVEV (reference sequence). The junction had 10 bases not matched to a gene; V was cut back by 2 bases and J by 5 bases. The CDR3 extends over 16 amino acids. CDR3 bases: TGTGCCAGCAGTTTACTTACTAGCGGGCGCCCCAACGAGCAGTACTTC. Protein product: CASSLLTSGRPNEQYF.

This chain uses TRBV6-1 with TRBJ2-3; 8 bases fit TRBD2. The length of the CDR3 is 15 residues. V shed 3 bases and J 4 bases; nucleotides not matched to a gene: 6. The germline gives CDR1 MNHNS, CDR2 SASEGT. The CDR3 here is CASSEAGGWSDTQYF. The CDR3 nucleotides are TGTGCCAGCAGTGAGGCGGGGGGTTGGTCAGATACGCAGTATTTT.

The V and J genes are TRBV28 and TRBJ1-2, with D possibly TRBD1 on 5 matching bases. This CDR3 region has 15 residues. The ends were cut back, 5 bases at V and 8 bases at J, with 21 bases in the middle. Per germline, CDR1 MDHEN and CDR2 SYDVKM. The CDR3 DNA reads as TGTGCCAGCAGTGGTCCCGGGACGCTCTGGGGAGGCTACACCTTC. Translation: CASSGPGTLWGGYTF.

This chain uses TRBV6-2 or TRBV6-3 with TRBJ2-3, with TRBD1 as a possible D gene (6 bases). Germline V gives CDR1 MNHEY, CDR2 SVGEGT. Deletions cut 0 bases from V and 0 bases from J, with 13 bases between. This CDR3 comprises 17 residues. The CDR3 DNA follows: TGTGCCAGCAGTTACTCGAGTCCAGGGGTGAGCACAGATACGCAGTATTTT. Translated, it gives CASSYSSPGVSTDTQYF.

The gene calls are TRBV5-1 and TRBJ2-1, with a tentative D call TRBD2 (6 bases). Trimming shortened V by 1 base and J by 4 bases, and 12 bases separated the two germline ends. The CDR3 runs 15 residues. Germline CDR1 reads SGHRS; CDR2 reads YFSETQ. The CDR3 region has the DNA TGCGCCAGCAGCTTGATGGGCGGGGCATACAATGAGCAGTTCTTC. This codes for CASSLMGGAYNEQFF.

This chain joins TRBV19 and TRBJ2-6; 7 bases match TRBD1. J gave up 0 bases and V 4 bases, and 6 bases lay outside the gene matches. From germline, CDR1 is LNHDA and CDR2 SQIVND (reference sequence). The CDR3 is 17 amino acids. The CDR3 nucleotides are TGTGCCAGTAGTACCAGGGGGACGAGCTCTGGGGCCAACGTCCTGACTTTC. This codes for CASSTRGTSSGANVLTF.

This clone appeared once. The V call is TRBV30, the J call TRBJ1-2, with unresolved D. There are 11 residues in the CDR3. From germline, CDR1 is GTSNPN and CDR2 SVGIG (reference sequence). V gave up 3 bases and J gave up 3 bases, with 5 bases separating them. This chain's CDR3 is CAWRSYYGYTF. The CDR3 DNA is TGTGCCTGGAGAAGTTACTATGGCTACACCTTC.